This TCR beta chain was observed in a study of control samples from healthy donors and cancer patients. The germline V and J ends were trimmed by 4 bases and 4 bases, with 13 bases remaining between them. From germline, CDR1 is MGHDK and CDR2 SYGVNS. This CDR3 is 14 amino acids long. Data came from immunoSEQ multiplex PCR; TCRdb stores just in-frame clones and leaves some out. The sample includes tens of thousands of clones, roughly 87% seen only once; the top ten take approximately 5.1%. This chain connects TRBV25-1 to TRBJ1-2; unclear D gene. This sequence originates from a man aged 55 to 70 with colorectal cancer. The sequenced material came from PBMCs. CDR3 coding DNA: TGTGCCAGCAGTGCCCCCGGCAGCCTCTATGGCTACACCTTC. Translation gives CASSAPGSLYGYTF.